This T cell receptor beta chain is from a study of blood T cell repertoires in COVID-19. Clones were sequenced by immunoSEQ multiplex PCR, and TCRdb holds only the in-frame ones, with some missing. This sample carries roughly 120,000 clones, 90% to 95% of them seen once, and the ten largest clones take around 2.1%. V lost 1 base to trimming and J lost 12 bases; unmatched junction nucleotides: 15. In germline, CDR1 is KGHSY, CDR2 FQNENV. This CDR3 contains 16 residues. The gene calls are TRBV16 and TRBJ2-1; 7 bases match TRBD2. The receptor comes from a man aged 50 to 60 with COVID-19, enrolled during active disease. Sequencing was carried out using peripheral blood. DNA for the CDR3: TGTGCCAGCAGCCAATGGGGGGGAGGAGAAAGGACTGCGCAGTTCTTC. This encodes CASSQWGGGERTAQFF.